Listed below are T cell receptor beta chains from one sample, sequenced in a study of blood T cells in healthy people across ages. Using its own MiXCR run on the 5' RACE reads, TCRdb lists one record per CDR3 protein. The table records under 2 million distinct CDR3 sequences, approximately 32% of them present only once. The sequencing input was blood. These receptors all stem from a woman aged 30 to 39 in good health. Each CDR3 is given with its conserved first and last residue. A D gene is named only where the DNA matches it firmly. Rows give clone size only sometimes, using once, few, many, or a class for an expanded clone.

D	size	J	V	CDR3	DNA
NA	NA	TRBJ1-2	TRBV12-3/TRBV12-4	CASGTDSYGYTF	TGTGCCAGCGGGACCGACAGCTATGGCTACACCTTC
TRBD2	many	TRBJ2-1	TRBV27	CASSSLTSGYQSSYNEQFF	TGTGCCAGCAGTTCCCTGACTAGCGGGTACCAGAGCTCCTACAATGAGCAGTTCTTC
NA	NA	TRBJ2-7	TRBV21-1	CASSTLLGTGGVYEQYF	TGTGCCAGCAGCACGCTCCTTGGGACAGGGGGTGTATACGAGCAGTACTTC
NA	NA	TRBJ1-2	TRBV5-5	CASSLYGDAYGYTF	TGTGCCAGCAGCTTATATGGTGACGCCTATGGCTACACCTTC
NA	few	TRBJ2-1	TRBV3-1	CASSHDLNEQFF	TGTGCCAGCAGCCATGATCTCAATGAGCAGTTCTTC
NA	NA	TRBJ2-7	TRBV6-6	CASSYGRSRSYEQYF	TGTGCCAGCAGTTACGGCCGTTCGCGTTCCTACGAGCAGTACTTC
NA	NA	TRBJ2-3	TRBV7-8	CASNPPEGPSTDTQYF	TGTGCCAGCAACCCCCCGGAGGGCCCAAGCACAGATACGCAGTATTTT
NA	NA	TRBJ1-2	TRBV6-4	CASSDLEGETNYGYTF	TGTGCCAGCAGTGACTTAGAGGGGGAGACTAACTATGGCTACACCTTC
TRBD1	few	TRBJ2-7	TRBV3-1	CASSQGPGTGGKNEQYF	TGTGCCAGCAGCCAAGGCCCCGGGACAGGGGGCAAGAACGAGCAGTACTTC
TRBD1	NA	TRBJ2-1	TRBV7-8	CASSLVGQGGSYNEQFF	TGTGCCAGCAGCTTAGTGGGACAGGGAGGCTCCTACAATGAGCAGTTCTTC
TRBD2	NA	TRBJ2-3	TRBV5-6	CASSPGAGDITDTQYF	TGTGCCAGCAGCCCAGGAGCGGGGGATATCACAGATACGCAGTATTTT
NA	few	TRBJ2-5	TRBV10-3	CAITTGLAETQYF	TGTGCCATCACCACCGGGCTGGCTGAGACCCAGTACTTC
NA	NA	TRBJ2-7	TRBV24-1	CATSDSDRRTYEQYF	TGTGCCACCAGTGATTCGGACAGACGCACCTACGAGCAGTACTTC
NA	NA	TRBJ2-6	TRBV24-1	CATSDRLGANVLTF	TGTGCCACCAGTGACAGATTAGGGGCCAACGTCCTGACTTTC
NA	many	TRBJ2-7	TRBV4-1	CASSQDQGSYEQYF	TGCGCCAGCAGCCAAGATCAGGGGTCCTACGAGCAGTACTTC
TRBD1	NA	TRBJ2-1	TRBV5-1	CASSFGQGYYNEQFF	TGCGCCAGCAGCTTCGGACAGGGGTACTACAATGAGCAGTTCTTC
NA	NA	TRBJ2-1	TRBV25-1	CASSDPRPGVGSYNEQFF	TGTGCCAGCAGTGACCCCAGGCCGGGGGTAGGGTCCTACAATGAGCAGTTCTTC
NA	few	TRBJ1-6	TRBV5-1	CASSAGQRSSYNSPLHF	TGCGCCAGCAGCGCCGGACAGCGAAGCTCCTATAATTCACCCCTCCACTTT
NA	NA	TRBJ2-5	TRBV11-2	CASSGPGSSAMETQYF	TGTGCCAGCAGCGGGCCGGGGAGTAGCGCTATGGAGACCCAGTACTTC
NA	NA	TRBJ2-1	TRBV6-1	CASSSKRGFSYNEQFF	TGTGCCAGCAGTTCAAAGAGGGGGTTCTCCTACAATGAGCAGTTCTTC
TRBD2	NA	TRBJ2-1	TRBV7-9	CASSLAWGLAAKSSYNEQFF	TGTGCCAGCAGCTTAGCGTGGGGACTAGCGGCTAAGAGCTCCTACAATGAGCAGTTCTTC
TRBD2	NA	TRBJ2-7	TRBV4-1	CASSQGEYGREDEQYF	TGCGCCAGCAGCCAAGGGGAATACGGGCGGGAGGACGAGCAGTACTTC
NA	few	TRBJ1-6	TRBV30	CAGTQLNSPLHF	TGTGCCGGTACACAGTTAAATTCACCCCTCCACTTT
TRBD1	NA	TRBJ2-3	TRBV30	CAYRDRVTDTQYF	TGTGCTTACCGGGACAGGGTCACAGATACGCAGTATTTT
TRBD1	NA	TRBJ1-5	TRBV6-5	CASSYSSAGGQPQHF	TGTGCCAGCAGTTACTCGAGCGCAGGGGGTCAGCCCCAGCATTTT
NA	few	TRBJ2-1	TRBV20-1	CSGWNFGGEQFF	TGCAGTGGTTGGAATTTTGGGGGTGAGCAGTTCTTC
NA	NA	TRBJ2-5	TRBV7-9	CASSSQGDWETQYF	TGTGCCAGCAGCTCACAAGGGGACTGGGAGACCCAGTACTTC
NA	NA	TRBJ2-3	TRBV18	CASSPSGGRSYF	TGTGCCAGCTCACCGTCCGGGGGGCGTAGTTATTTT
TRBD1	few	TRBJ2-1	TRBV25-1	CASSDPRGQGNNEQFF	TGTGCCAGCAGTGACCCCAGAGGACAGGGGAATAATGAGCAGTTCTTC
NA	NA	TRBJ1-3	TRBV27	CASSLRRRNTIYF	TGTGCCAGCAGTTTACGGCGAAGAAACACCATATATTTT
TRBD1	NA	TRBJ2-7	TRBV12-3/TRBV12-4	CASSNSGTGIVYEQYF	TGTGCCAGCAGTAATTCTGGGACAGGGATTGTATACGAGCAGTACTTC
NA	NA	TRBJ1-2	TRBV18	CASSPGTDPSLEYTF	TGTGCCAGCTCACCCGGGACTGACCCTTCCCTGGAGTACACCTTC
NA	NA	TRBJ1-5	TRBV6-1	CASALMGLQNQPRHF	TGTGCCAGCGCCCTCATGGGACTCCAGAATCAGCCCCGGCATTTT
TRBD2	few	TRBJ2-7	TRBV6-6	CASSATIGGRAREQYF	TGTGCCAGCAGTGCCACTATTGGCGGGAGGGCGAGGGAGCAGTACTTC
NA	few	TRBJ2-1	TRBV15	CATSQRTYNEQFF	TGTGCCACCAGCCAGCGGACCTACAATGAGCAGTTCTTC
NA	NA	TRBJ2-2	TRBV30	CAWWGGTGELFF	TGTGCCTGGTGGGGAGGTACCGGGGAGCTGTTTTTT
TRBD2	NA	TRBJ2-7	TRBV20-1	CSAPGTSGRHEQYF	TGCAGTGCTCCGGGGACTAGCGGGAGACACGAGCAGTACTTC
TRBD1	NA	TRBJ1-1	TRBV7-9	CASSSYSSGGSTEAFF	TGTGCCAGCAGCTCCTATTCCTCAGGGGGATCCACTGAAGCTTTCTTT
NA	NA	TRBJ2-1	TRBV25-1	CASSERVPPSYNEQFF	TGTGCCAGCAGTGAACGCGTTCCCCCGTCCTACAATGAGCAGTTCTTC
NA	NA	TRBJ2-5	TRBV12-5	CASGMGDGVQETQYF	TGTGCTAGTGGCATGGGGGATGGGGTCCAAGAGACCCAGTACTTC
NA	few	TRBJ2-1	TRBV7-9	CASSVGWRTHNEQFF	TGTGCCAGCAGCGTAGGATGGCGGACCCACAATGAGCAGTTCTTC
NA	NA	TRBJ1-1	TRBV7-2	CASSYKGRGGANTEAFF	TGTGCCAGCAGCTATAAAGGTCGGGGGGGGGCGAACACTGAAGCTTTCTTT
TRBD2	NA	TRBJ2-7	TRBV13	CASSSMGGEGQSIYEQYF	TGTGCCAGCAGCTCTATGGGAGGGGAGGGCCAGAGTATCTACGAGCAGTACTTC
NA	few	TRBJ2-7	TRBV9	CASSVGVWGADEQYF	TGTGCCAGCAGCGTAGGGGTCTGGGGGGCGGACGAGCAGTACTTC
NA	NA	TRBJ2-1	TRBV15	CATSRDWDPNEQFF	TGTGCCACCAGCAGAGACTGGGACCCCAATGAGCAGTTCTTC
TRBD2	NA	TRBJ2-3	TRBV4-1	CASSQVVSGGPTDTQYF	TGCGCCAGCAGCCAAGTTGTTAGCGGGGGGCCCACAGATACGCAGTATTTT
NA	once	TRBJ1-4	TRBV11-2	CASSLLSDRRKLFF	TGTGCCAGCAGCTTATTGTCAGATCGACGAAAACTGTTTTTT
NA	once	TRBJ1-6	TRBV11-2	CASSLDKDKYSYNSPLHF	TGTGCCAGCAGCTTAGACAAGGACAAATACTCCTATAATTCACCCCTCCACTTT
NA	NA	TRBJ2-7	TRBV24-1	CATSGFYEGEQYF	TGTGCCACCAGTGGTTTTTACGAGGGCGAGCAGTACTTC
NA	many	TRBJ2-6	TRBV6-6	CASSPRTVTGANVLTF	TGTGCCAGCAGTCCCCGGACAGTCACCGGGGCCAACGTCCTGACTTTC
TRBD2	few	TRBJ2-5	TRBV7-3	CASSQGSSGLETQYF	TGTGCCAGCAGCCAAGGTTCTAGCGGGTTGGAGACCCAGTACTTC
NA	NA	TRBJ2-1	TRBV20-1	CSARRQEAEQFF	TGCAGTGCTAGGAGGCAGGAGGCTGAGCAGTTCTTC
TRBD1	NA	TRBJ1-2	TRBV20-1	CSADPGQGDTF	TGCAGTGCTGACCCTGGACAGGGTGACACCTTC
TRBD2	NA	TRBJ2-1	TRBV6-4	CASSLAGNNNEQFF	TGTGCCAGCAGCTTAGCGGGCAACAACAATGAGCAGTTCTTC